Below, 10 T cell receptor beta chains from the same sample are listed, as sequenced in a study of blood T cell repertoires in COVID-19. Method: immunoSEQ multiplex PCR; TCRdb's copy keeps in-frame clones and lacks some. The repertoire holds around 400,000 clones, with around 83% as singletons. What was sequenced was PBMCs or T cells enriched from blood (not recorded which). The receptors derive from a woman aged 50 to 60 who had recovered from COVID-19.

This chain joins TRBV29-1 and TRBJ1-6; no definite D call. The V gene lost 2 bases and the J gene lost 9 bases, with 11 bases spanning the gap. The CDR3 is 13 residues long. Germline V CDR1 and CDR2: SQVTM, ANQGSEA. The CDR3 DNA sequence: TGCAGCGTTGAATCTAAAGCCGGTTCACCCCTCCACTTT. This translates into CSVESKAGSPLHF.

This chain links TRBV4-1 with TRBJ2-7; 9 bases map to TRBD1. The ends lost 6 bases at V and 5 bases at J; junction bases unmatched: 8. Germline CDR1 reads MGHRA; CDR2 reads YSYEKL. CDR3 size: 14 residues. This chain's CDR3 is CASSTGTGTHEQYF. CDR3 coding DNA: TGCGCCAGCAGTACCGGGACAGGGACACACGAGCAGTACTTC.

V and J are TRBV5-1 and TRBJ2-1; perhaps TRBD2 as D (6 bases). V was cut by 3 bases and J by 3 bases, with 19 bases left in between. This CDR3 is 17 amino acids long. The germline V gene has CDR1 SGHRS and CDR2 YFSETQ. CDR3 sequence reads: CASSWGLGGSSYNEQFF. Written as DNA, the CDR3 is TGCGCCAGCAGCTGGGGTCTTGGAGGGAGTAGCTACAATGAGCAGTTCTTC. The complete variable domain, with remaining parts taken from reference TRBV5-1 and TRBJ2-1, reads KAGVTQTPRYLIKTRGQQVTLSCSPISGHRSVSWYQQTPGQGLQFLFEYFSETQRNKGNFPGRFSGRQFSNSRSEMNVSTLELGDSALYLCASSWGLGGSSYNEQFFGPGTRLTVL.

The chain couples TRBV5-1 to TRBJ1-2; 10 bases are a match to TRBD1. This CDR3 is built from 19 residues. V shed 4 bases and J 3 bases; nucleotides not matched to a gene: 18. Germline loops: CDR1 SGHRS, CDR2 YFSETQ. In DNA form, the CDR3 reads TGCGCCAGCAGCCCGGATGCCGGGACAGGGGCCGGACCTTACTATGGCTACACCTTC. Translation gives CASSPDAGTGAGPYYGYTF.

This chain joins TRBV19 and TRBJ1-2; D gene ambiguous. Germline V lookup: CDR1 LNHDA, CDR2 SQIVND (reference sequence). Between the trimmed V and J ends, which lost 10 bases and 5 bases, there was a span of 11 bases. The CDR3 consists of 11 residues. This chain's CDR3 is CATNPGYGYTF. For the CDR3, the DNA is TGTGCCACCAACCCCGGGTATGGCTACACCTTC.

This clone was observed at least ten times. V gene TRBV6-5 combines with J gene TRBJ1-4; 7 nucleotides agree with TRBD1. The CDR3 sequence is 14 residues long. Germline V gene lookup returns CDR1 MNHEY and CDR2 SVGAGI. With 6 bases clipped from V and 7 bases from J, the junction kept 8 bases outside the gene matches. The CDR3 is CASSPIQGGEKLFF. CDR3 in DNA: TGTGCCAGCAGCCCAATCCAGGGGGGTGAAAAACTGTTTTTT.

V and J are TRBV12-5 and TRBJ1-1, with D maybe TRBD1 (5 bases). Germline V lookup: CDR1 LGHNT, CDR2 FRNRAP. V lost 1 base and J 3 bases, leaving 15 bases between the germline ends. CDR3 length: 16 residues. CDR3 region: CASGLAKTVGDTEAFF. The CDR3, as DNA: TGTGCTAGTGGTTTGGCCAAGACAGTAGGCGACACTGAAGCTTTCTTT. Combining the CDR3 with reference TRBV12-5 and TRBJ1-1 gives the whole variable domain DARVTQTPRHKVTEMGQEVTMRCQPILGHNTVFWYRQTMMQGLELLAYFRNRAPLDDSGMPKDRFSAEMPDATLATLKIQPSEPRDSAVYFCASGLAKTVGDTEAFFGQGTRLTVV.

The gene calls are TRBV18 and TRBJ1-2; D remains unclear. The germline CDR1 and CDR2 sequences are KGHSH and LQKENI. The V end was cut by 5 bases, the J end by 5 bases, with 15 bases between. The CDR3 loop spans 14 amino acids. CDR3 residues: CASSGEVVGYGYTF. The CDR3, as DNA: TGTGCCAGCTCAGGGGAGGTTGTCGGTTATGGCTACACCTTC.

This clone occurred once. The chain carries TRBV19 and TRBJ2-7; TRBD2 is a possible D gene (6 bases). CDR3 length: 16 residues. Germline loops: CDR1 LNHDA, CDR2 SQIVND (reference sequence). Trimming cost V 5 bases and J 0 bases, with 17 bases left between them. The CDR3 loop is CASSSRSGFSSYEQYF. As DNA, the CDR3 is TGTGCCAGTAGTTCCAGAAGCGGGTTTAGCTCCTACGAGCAGTACTTC.

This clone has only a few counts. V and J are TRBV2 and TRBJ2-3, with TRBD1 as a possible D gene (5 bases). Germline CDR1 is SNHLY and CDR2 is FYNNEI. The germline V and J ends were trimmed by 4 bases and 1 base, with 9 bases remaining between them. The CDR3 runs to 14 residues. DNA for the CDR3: TGTGCCAGCAGTGTTCTAGGGGGCACAGATACGCAGTATTTT. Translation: CASSVLGGTDTQYF.